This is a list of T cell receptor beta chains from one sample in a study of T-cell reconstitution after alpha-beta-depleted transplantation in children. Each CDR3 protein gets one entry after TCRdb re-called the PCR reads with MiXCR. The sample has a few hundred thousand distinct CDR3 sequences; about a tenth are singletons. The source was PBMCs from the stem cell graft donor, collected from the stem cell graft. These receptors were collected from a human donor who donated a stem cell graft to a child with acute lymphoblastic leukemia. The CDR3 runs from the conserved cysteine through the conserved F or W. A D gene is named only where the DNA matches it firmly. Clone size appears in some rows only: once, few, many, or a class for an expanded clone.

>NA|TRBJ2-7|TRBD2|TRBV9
TGTGCCAGCAGCGTAGCCTCTGGACTAGCAACCTACGAGCAGTACTTC
CASSVASGLATYEQYF
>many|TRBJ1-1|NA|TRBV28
TGTGCCAGCAGTCCATGGGAGAACACTGAAGCTTTCTTT
CASSPWENTEAFF
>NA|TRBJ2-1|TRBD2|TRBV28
TGTGCCAGCAGTTTATTCCCTAGCGGGAGCTTCGACAATGAGCAGTTCTTC
CASSLFPSGSFDNEQFF
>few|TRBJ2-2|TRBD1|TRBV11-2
TGTGCCAGCAGCTTAGTCCTTTTTAGTCAGGGGGCGAGCACCGGGGAGCTGTTTTTT
CASSLVLFSQGASTGELFF
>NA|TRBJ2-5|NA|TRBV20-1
TGCAGTGCTGCCCGTGGACCAGAGACCCAGTACTTC
CSAARGPETQYF
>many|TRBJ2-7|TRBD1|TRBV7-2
TGTGCCAGCAGCTTAGGGGACAGGAGGTCCTCCGAGCAGTACTTC
CASSLGDRRSSEQYF
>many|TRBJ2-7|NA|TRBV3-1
TGTGCCAGCAGCCAAGGGGCAGGTGGCTGGGAGCAGTACTTC
CASSQGAGGWEQYF
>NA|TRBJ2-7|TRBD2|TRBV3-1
TGTGCCAGCAGCCAAGACCCGGGACTAGCGACCTACGAGCAGTACTTC
CASSQDPGLATYEQYF
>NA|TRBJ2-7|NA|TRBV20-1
TGCAGTGCTAGAGAGCGCCATACCTTTTCCTACGAGCAGTACTTC
CSARERHTFSYEQYF
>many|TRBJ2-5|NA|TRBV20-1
TGCAGTGCAGGCCAAGCACAGGGTGCGGAAGAGACCCAGTACTTC
CSAGQAQGAEETQYF
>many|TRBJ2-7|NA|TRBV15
TGTGCCACCAGCAGAGACCGACGGGACTACGAGCAGTACTTC
CATSRDRRDYEQYF
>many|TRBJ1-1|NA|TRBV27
TGTGCCAGCAGAGAGGACATGAACACTGAAGCTTTCTTT
CASREDMNTEAFF
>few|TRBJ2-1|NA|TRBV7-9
TGTGCCAGCAGCGTAAGACAGTCTGTGTACAATGAGCAGTTCTTC
CASSVRQSVYNEQFF
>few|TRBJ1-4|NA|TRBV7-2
TGTGCCAGCAGCCGTACAGGGCTCCGAAATGAAAAACTGTTTTTT
CASSRTGLRNEKLFF
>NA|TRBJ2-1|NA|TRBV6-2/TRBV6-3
TGTGCCAGCAGTTACTCGTTGGGGGAGAGCGGCGATGAGCAGTTCTTC
CASSYSLGESGDEQFF
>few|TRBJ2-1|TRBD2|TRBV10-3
TGTGCCATCAGCCGCCGGACTAGCGGGGAATACAATGAGCAGTTCTTC
CAISRRTSGEYNEQFF
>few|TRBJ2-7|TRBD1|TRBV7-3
TGTGCCAGCAGCTCGACAGGGGGGTCTTACTACGAGCAGTACTTC
CASSSTGGSYYEQYF
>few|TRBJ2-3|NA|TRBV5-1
TGCGCCAGCAGCTTTGGCCAGGAGACAGATACGCAGTATTTT
CASSFGQETDTQYF
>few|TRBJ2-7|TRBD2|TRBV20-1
TGCAGTGCTTTTAGCGGGAATACCTACGAGCAGTACTTC
CSAFSGNTYEQYF
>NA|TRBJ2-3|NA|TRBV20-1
TGCAGTGCTAGAGGAATAGCGGCCACAGATACGCAGTATTTT
CSARGIAATDTQYF
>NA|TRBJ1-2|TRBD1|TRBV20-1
TGCAGTGCTAGAGCCCGGGACAGCTATGGCTACACCTTC
CSARARDSYGYTF
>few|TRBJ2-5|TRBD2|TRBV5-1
TGCGCCAGCAGCTCGGGGACTAGCGGCGTCCAAGAGACCCAGTACTTC
CASSSGTSGVQETQYF
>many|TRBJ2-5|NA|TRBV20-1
TGCAGTGCCGCTCGGGACCAAGAGACCCAGTACTTC
CSAARDQETQYF
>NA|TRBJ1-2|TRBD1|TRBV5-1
TGCGCCAGCAGCTTGGGACAGGGGGCGGTCTATGGCTACACCTTC
CASSLGQGAVYGYTF
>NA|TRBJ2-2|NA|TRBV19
TGTGCCAGTTGGGGACAAGCCGGGGAGCTGTTTTTT
CASWGQAGELFF
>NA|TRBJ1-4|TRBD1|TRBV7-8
TGTGCCAGCAGCTGGGGGACAGGCGCCACGACACTGTTTTTT
CASSWGTGATTLFF
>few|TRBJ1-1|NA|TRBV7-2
TGTGCCAGCAGCGCCAGGATAAGGAACACTGAAGCTTTCTTT
CASSARIRNTEAFF
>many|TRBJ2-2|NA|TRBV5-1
TGCGCCAGCAGCTTGGACTTCTCCGGGGAGCTGTTTTTT
CASSLDFSGELFF
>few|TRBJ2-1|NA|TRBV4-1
TGCGCCAGCAGCCTAGACTTGCCGCCCTACAATGAGCAGTTCTTC
CASSLDLPPYNEQFF
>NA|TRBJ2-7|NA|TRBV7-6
TGTGCCAGCAGCCCCAGAATCGCAGGCGTCTCCTACGAGCAGTACTTC
CASSPRIAGVSYEQYF
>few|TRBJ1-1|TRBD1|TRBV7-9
TGTGCCAGCAGTTCGACAGGGTACACTGAAGCTTTCTTT
CASSSTGYTEAFF
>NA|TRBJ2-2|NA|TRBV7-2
TGTGCCAGCAGCCCCGGCCTCACCGGGGAGCTGTTTTTT
CASSPGLTGELFF
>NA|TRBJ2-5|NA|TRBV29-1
TGCAGCGCCCCGGAGGGTGGGGAGACCCAGTACTTC
CSAPEGGETQYF
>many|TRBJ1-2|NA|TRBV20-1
TGCAGTGCTAGAGGTCTACAGAACTATGGCTACACCTTC
CSARGLQNYGYTF
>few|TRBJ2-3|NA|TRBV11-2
TGTGCCAGCAGCCCGGCCGACCTCAGCGCAGATACGCAGTATTTT
CASSPADLSADTQYF
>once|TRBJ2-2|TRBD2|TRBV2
TGTGCCAGCAGCCAGATACCACCCTGGGGACTAGCGGGGGGACAACTGTTTTTT
CASSQIPPWGLAGGQLFF
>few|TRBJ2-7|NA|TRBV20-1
TGCAGTGCTAGGGACGGACCCTACGAGCAGTACTTC
CSARDGPYEQYF
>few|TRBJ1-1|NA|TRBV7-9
TGTGCCAGCAGCTTAGCGCGCGGCACCCTGAACACTGAAGCTTTCTTT
CASSLARGTLNTEAFF
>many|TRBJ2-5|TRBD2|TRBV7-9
TGTGCCAGCAGCCAACCTTACCGGCTAGCGGGAGAGACCCAGTACTTC
CASSQPYRLAGETQYF
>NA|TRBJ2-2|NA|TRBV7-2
TGTGCCAGCAGCTTCCGGCTATCGAACACCGGGGAGCTGTTTTTT
CASSFRLSNTGELFF
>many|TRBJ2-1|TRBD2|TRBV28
TGTGCCAGCAGTTTAGGGCTAGCGGAGGACAATGAGCAGTTCTTC
CASSLGLAEDNEQFF
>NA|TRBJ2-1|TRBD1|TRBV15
TGTGCCACCAGCTCAAGCCCCGGGACAGGCAGCAATGAGCAGTTCTTC
CATSSSPGTGSNEQFF
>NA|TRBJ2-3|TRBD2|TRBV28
TGTGCCAGCAACCCCCTAGCGGGTGGCACAGATACGCAGTATTTT
CASNPLAGGTDTQYF
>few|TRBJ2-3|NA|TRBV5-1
TGCGCCAGCAGCGTGGGGACAACAGATACGCAGTATTTT
CASSVGTTDTQYF
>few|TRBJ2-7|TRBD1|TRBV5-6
TGTGCCAGCAGGCCTAACCCGGGACAGGGTTCCTACGAGCAGTACTTC
CASRPNPGQGSYEQYF
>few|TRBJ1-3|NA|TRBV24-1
TGTGCCACCAGTGATTCGAAAGACCCAGGGATCTCAAACACCATATATTTT
CATSDSKDPGISNTIYF
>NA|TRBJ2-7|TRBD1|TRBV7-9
TGTGCCAGCAGCTTGGGACAGGGGTGGTCCTACGAGCAGTACTTC
CASSLGQGWSYEQYF
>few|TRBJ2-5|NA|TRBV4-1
TGCGCCAGCAGCCGATCATGGGGAGAAGAGACCCAGTACTTC
CASSRSWGEETQYF
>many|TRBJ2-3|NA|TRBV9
TGTGCCAGCAGCCAGGGGGGGTTAGCTTCGGATACGCAGTATTTT
CASSQGGLASDTQYF
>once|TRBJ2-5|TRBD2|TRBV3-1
TGTGCCTGCTGCCCCCGGACTAGCGGGAGAGGGGAAGAGACCCAGTACTTC
CACCPRTSGRGEETQYF